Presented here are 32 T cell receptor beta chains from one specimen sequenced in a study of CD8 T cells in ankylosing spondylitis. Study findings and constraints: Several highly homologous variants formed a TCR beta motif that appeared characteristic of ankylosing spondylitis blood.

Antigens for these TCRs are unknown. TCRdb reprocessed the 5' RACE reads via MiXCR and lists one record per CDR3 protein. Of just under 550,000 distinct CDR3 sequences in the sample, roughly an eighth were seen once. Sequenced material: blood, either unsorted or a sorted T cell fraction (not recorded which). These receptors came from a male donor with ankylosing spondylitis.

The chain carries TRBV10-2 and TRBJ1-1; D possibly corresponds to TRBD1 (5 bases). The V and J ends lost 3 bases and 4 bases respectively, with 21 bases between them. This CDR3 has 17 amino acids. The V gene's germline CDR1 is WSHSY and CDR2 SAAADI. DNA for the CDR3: TGCGCCAGCAGTGAACACGGCCTCAGGGTTGAGAGCACTGAAGCTTTCTTT. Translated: CASSEHGLRVESTEAFF.

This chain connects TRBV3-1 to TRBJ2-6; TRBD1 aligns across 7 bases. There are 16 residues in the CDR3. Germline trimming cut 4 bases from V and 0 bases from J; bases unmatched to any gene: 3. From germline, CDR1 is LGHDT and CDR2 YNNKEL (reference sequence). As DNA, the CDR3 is TGTGCCAGCAGCCTCGACAGGGCCTCTGGGGCCAACGTCCTGACTTTC. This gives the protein CASSLDRASGANVLTF.

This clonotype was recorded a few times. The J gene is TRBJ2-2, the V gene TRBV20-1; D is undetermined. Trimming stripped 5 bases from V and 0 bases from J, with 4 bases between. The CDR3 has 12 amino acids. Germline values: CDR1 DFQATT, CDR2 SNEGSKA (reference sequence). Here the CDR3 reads CSAGPNTGELFF. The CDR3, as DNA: TGCAGTGCTGGCCCGAACACCGGGGAGCTGTTTTTT.

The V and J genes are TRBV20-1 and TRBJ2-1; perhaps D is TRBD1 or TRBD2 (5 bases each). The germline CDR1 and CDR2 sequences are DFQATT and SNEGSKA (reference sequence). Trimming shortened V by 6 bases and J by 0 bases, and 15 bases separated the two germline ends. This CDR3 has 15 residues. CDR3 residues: CSAERGVLSYNEQFF. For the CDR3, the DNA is TGCAGTGCGGAAAGGGGAGTCCTCTCCTACAATGAGCAGTTCTTC.

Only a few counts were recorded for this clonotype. CDR3 nucleotides: TGTGCCAGCAGCATTGGGGGGCTAGCGGGAGGGTATGAGCAGTTCTTC. It encodes CASSIGGLAGGYEQFF. This chain links TRBV6-1 with TRBJ2-1, with 12 positions matching TRBD2. J gave up 8 bases and V 6 bases, and 11 bases lay outside the gene matches. CDR3 length: 16 amino acids. CDR1 is MNHNS and CDR2 is SASEGT in the germline V gene.

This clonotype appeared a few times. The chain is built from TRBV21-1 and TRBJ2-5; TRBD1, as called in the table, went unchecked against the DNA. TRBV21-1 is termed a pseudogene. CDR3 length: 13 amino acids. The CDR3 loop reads CASSPGHLETQYF. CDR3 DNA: TGTGCCAGCAGCCCGGGACACTTGGAGACCCAGTACTTC.

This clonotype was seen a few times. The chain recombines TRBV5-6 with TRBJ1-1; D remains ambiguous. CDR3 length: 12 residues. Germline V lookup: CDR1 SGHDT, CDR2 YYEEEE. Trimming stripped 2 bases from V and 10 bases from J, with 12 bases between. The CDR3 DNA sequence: TGTGCCAGCAGCTTCCCAGGTCTGGCAGCTTTCTTT. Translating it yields CASSFPGLAAFF.

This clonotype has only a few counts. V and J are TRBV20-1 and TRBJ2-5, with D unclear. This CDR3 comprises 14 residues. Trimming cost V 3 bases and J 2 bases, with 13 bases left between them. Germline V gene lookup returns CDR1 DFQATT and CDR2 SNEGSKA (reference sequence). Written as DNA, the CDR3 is TGCAGTGCTAGCTCTCCGCTGGCTCAAGAGACCCAGTACTTC. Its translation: CSASSPLAQETQYF.

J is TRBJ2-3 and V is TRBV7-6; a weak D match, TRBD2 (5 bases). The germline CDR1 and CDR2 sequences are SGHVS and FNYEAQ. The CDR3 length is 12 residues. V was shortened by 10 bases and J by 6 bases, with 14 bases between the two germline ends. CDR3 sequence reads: CATQAPGDTQYF. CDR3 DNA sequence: TGTGCCACCCAGGCCCCGGGGGATACGCAGTATTTT. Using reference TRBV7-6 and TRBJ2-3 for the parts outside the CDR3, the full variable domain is GAGVSQSPRYKVTKRGQDVALRCDPISGHVSLYWYRQALGQGPEFLTYFNYEAQQDKSGLPNDRFSAERPEGSISTLTIQRTEQRDSAMYRCATQAPGDTQYFGPGTRLTVL.

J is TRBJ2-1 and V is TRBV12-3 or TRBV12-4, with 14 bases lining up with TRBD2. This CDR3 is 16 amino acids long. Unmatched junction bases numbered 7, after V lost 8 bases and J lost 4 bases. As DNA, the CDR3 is TGTGCCAGCGGGGGACTAGCGGGAGAAGTATACAATGAGCAGTTCTTC. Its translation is CASGGLAGEVYNEQFF.

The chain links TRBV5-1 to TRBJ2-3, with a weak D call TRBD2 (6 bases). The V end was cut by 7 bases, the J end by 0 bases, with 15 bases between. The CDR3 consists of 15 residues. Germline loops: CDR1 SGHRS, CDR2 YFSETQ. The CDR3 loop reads CASGEEGHSTDTQYF. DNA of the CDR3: TGCGCCAGCGGCGAGGAGGGCCATAGCACAGATACGCAGTATTTT.

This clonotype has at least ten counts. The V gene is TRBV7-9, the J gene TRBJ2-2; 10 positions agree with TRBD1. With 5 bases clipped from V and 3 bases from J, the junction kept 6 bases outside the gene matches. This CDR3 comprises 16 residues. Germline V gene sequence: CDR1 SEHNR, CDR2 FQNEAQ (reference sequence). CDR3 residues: CASSPRTGGDTGELFF. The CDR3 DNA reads TGTGCCAGCAGCCCTCGGACAGGGGGGGACACCGGGGAGCTGTTTTTT.

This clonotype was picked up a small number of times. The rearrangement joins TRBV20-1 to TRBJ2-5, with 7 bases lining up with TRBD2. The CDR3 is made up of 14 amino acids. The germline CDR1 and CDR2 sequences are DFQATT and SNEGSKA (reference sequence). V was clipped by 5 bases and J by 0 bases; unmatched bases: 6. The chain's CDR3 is CSAAGDWYQETQYF. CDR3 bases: TGCAGTGCTGCGGGGGACTGGTACCAAGAGACCCAGTACTTC.

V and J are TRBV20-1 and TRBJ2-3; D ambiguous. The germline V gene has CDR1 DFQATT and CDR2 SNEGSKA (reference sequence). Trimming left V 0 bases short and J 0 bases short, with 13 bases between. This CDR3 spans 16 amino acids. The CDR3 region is CSARDRRKSSTDTQYF. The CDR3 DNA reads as TGCAGTGCTAGAGATCGGCGGAAATCTAGCACAGATACGCAGTATTTT.

DNA for the CDR3: TGTGCCAGCAGTGAAGCAGGGGGTGGCAATCAGCCCCAGCATTTT. Encoded protein: CASSEAGGGNQPQHF. The chain has TRBV2 and TRBJ1-5, with D perhaps TRBD1 (6 bases). The CDR3 has 15 residues. With 0 bases removed from V and 2 bases from J, the gap between germline ends came to 8 bases. Per germline, CDR1 SNHLY and CDR2 FYNNEI.

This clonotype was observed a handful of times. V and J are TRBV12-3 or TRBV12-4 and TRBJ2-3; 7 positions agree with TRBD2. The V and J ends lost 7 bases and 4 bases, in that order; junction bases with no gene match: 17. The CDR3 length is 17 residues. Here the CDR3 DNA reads TGTGCCAGCAACAACTTAGCGGGCCCCCTTAGCGCAGATACGCAGTATTTT. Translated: CASNNLAGPLSADTQYF.

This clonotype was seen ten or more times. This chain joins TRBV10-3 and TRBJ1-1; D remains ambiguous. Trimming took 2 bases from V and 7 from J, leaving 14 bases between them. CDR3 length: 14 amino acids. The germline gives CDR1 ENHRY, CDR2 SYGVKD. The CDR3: CAISELVQSREAFF. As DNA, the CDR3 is TGTGCCATCAGTGAGCTGGTGCAATCTCGTGAAGCTTTCTTT.

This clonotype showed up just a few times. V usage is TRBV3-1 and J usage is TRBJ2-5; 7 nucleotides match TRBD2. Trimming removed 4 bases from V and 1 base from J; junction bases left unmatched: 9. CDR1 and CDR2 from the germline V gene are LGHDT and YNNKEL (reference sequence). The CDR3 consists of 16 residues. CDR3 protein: CASSRSGGRAQETQYF. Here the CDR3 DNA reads TGTGCCAGCAGCCGCTCGGGAGGCAGGGCCCAAGAGACCCAGTACTTC.

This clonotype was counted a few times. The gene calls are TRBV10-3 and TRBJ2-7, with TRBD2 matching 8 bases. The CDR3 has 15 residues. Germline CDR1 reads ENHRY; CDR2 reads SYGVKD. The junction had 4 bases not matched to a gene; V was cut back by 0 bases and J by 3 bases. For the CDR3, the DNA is TGTGCCATCAGTGAGTCAGCGGGGGACCTCTACGAGCAGTACTTC. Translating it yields CAISESAGDLYEQYF.

This CDR3 is CSATNLGGLAYNEQFF. The CDR3 region has the DNA TGCAGTGCGACTAACTTAGGAGGACTAGCCTACAATGAGCAGTTCTTC. The V call is TRBV20-1, the J call TRBJ2-1, with 7 bases fitting TRBD2. CDR1 and CDR2 from the germline V gene are DFQATT and SNEGSKA (reference sequence). CDR3 length equals 16 residues. V shed 6 bases and J 2 bases; nucleotides not matched to a gene: 13.

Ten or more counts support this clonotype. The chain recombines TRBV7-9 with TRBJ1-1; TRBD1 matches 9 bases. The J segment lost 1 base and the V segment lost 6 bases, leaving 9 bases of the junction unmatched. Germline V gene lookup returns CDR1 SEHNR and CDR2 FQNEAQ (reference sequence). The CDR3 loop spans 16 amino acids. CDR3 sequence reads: CASRQPGQGTNTEAFF. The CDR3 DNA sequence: TGTGCCAGCAGACAACCGGGACAGGGAACGAACACTGAAGCTTTCTTT.

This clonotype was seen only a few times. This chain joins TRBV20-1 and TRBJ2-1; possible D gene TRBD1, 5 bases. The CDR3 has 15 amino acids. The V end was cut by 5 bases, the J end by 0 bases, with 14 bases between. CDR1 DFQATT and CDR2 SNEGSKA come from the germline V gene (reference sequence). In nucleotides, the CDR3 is TGCAGTGCTGAAGACAGCAGACTCTCCTACAATGAGCAGTTCTTC. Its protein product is CSAEDSRLSYNEQFF.

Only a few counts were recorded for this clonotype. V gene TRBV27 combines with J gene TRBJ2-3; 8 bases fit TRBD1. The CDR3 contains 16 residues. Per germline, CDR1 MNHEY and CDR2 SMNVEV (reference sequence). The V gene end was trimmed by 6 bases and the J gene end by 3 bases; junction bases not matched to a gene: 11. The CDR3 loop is CASSSSLTGVTDTQYF. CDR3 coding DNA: TGTGCCAGCAGCTCCTCCCTGACAGGGGTGACAGATACGCAGTATTTT.

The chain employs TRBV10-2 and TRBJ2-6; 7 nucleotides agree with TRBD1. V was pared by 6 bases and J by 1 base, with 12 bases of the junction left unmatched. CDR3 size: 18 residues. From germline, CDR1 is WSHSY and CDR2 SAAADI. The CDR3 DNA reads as TGCGCCAGCAGCCCCCAGCGGACAGGCACTTCTGGGGCCAACGTCCTGACTTTC. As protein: CASSPQRTGTSGANVLTF.

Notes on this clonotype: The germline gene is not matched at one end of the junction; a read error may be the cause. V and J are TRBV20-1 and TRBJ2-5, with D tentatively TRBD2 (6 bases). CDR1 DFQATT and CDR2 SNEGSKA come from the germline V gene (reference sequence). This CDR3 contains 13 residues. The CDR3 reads CSPREEEGETQYF. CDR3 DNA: TGCAGTCCTAGAGAAGAGGAGGGCGAGACCCAGTACTTC.

The CDR3 loop reads CSARESGTGANVLTF. In DNA, the CDR3 is TGCAGTGCTAGAGAATCAGGGACTGGGGCCAACGTCCTGACTTTC. V gene TRBV20-1 combines with J gene TRBJ2-6, with D perhaps TRBD1 (5 bases). The length of the CDR3 is 15 residues. CDR1 and CDR2 from the germline V gene are DFQATT and SNEGSKA (reference sequence). V was trimmed by 0 bases and J by 2 bases, leaving 8 bases between them.

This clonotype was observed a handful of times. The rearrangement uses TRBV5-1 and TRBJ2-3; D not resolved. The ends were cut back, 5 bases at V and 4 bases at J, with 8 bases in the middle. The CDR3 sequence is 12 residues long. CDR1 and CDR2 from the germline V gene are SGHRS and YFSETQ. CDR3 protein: CASRLEPDTQYF. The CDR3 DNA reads TGCGCCAGCAGACTTGAGCCAGATACGCAGTATTTT.

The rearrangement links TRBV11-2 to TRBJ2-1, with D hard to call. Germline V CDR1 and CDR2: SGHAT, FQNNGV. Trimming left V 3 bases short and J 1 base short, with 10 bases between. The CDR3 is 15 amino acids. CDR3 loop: CASSFDSLSYNEQFF. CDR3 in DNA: TGTGCCAGCAGCTTCGACTCCTTATCCTACAATGAGCAGTTCTTC.

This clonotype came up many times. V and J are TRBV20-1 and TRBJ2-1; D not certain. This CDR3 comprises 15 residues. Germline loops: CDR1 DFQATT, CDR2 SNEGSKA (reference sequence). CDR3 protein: CSAASTAKYSNEQFF. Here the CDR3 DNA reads TGCAGCGCCGCTTCGACTGCAAAATACAGCAATGAGCAGTTCTTC.

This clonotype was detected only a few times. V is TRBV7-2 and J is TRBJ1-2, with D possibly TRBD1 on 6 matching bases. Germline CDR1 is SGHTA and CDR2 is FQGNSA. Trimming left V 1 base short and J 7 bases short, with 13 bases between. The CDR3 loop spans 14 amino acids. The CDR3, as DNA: TGTGCCAGCAGCTTAGTAGAGACAGGACCTGGCTACACCTTC. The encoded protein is CASSLVETGPGYTF.

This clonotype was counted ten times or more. CDR3: CASSLDRGGNTIYF. In DNA form, the CDR3 reads TGTGCCAGCAGCTTGGACAGGGGCGGAAACACCATATATTTT. This chain links TRBV11-2 with TRBJ1-3; 9 bases agree with TRBD1. Germline CDR1 SGHAT, CDR2 FQNNGV. CDR3 length: 14 residues. V shed 3 bases and J 4 bases; nucleotides not matched to a gene: 1. The complete variable domain, with remaining parts taken from reference TRBV11-2 and TRBJ1-3, reads EAGVAQSPRYKIIEKRQSVAFWCNPISGHATLYWYQQILGQGPKLLIQFQNNGVVDDSQLPKDRFSAERLKGVDSTLKIQPAKLEDSAVYLCASSLDRGGNTIYFGEGSWLTVV.

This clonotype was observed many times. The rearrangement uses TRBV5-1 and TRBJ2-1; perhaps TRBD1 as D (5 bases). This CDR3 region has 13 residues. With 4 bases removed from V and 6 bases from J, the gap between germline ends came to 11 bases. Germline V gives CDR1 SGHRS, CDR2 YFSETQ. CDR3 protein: CASSLLGANEQFF. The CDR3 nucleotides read TGCGCCAGCAGCCTTCTAGGGGCCAATGAGCAGTTCTTC. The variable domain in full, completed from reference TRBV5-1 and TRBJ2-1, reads KAGVTQTPRYLIKTRGQQVTLSCSPISGHRSVSWYQQTPGQGLQFLFEYFSETQRNKGNFPGRFSGRQFSNSRSEMNVSTLELGDSALYLCASSLLGANEQFFGPGTRLTVL.